These 28 T cell receptor beta chains came from one sample sequenced in a study of blood T cell repertoires in COVID-19. Profiled with immunoSEQ multiplex PCR; TCRdb holds only in-frame clones, not every one. The profile covers some 320,000 clones, with more than 70% appearing a single time and less than 9.5% taken by the ten largest. What was sequenced was peripheral blood. These receptors all stem from a woman in her fifties or sixties who had recovered from COVID-19.

The chain joins TRBV19 to TRBJ1-1, with D uncertain. The germline CDR1 and CDR2 sequences are LNHDA and SQIVND (reference sequence). Trimming took 3 bases from V and 0 from J, leaving 11 bases between them. The CDR3 is 15 residues long. CDR3 residues: CASSISGIMNTEAFF. The CDR3 coding sequence is TGTGCCAGTAGTATTTCGGGTATAATGAACACTGAAGCTTTCTTT.

This clone was detected only a few times. This chain links TRBV19 with TRBJ2-3, with TRBD2 matching 10 bases. CDR3 length equals 14 residues. Per germline, CDR1 LNHDA and CDR2 SQIVND (reference sequence). V lost 4 bases to trimming and J lost 4 bases; unmatched junction nucleotides: 2. CDR3 coding DNA: TGTGCCAGTAGTAAGGGACTAGCGTCAGATACGCAGTATTTT. Translated: CASSKGLASDTQYF.

This rearrangement joins TRBV5-1 to TRBJ2-3; TRBD2 matches at 9 bases. Per the germline V gene, CDR1 is SGHRS and CDR2 is YFSETQ. The CDR3 totals 19 residues. The junction had 18 bases not matched to a gene; V was cut back by 4 bases and J by 3 bases. The CDR3 region is CASSPSPGGGAAGTDTQYF. The CDR3 coding sequence is TGCGCCAGCAGCCCCAGCCCCGGCGGGGGGGCCGCAGGGACAGATACGCAGTATTTT. Together with reference TRBV5-1 and TRBJ2-3, the CDR3 gives the full variable domain: KAGVTQTPRYLIKTRGQQVTLSCSPISGHRSVSWYQQTPGQGLQFLFEYFSETQRNKGNFPGRFSGRQFSNSRSEMNVSTLELGDSALYLCASSPSPGGGAAGTDTQYFGPGTRLTVL.

The chain employs TRBV6-2 or TRBV6-3 and TRBJ2-7, with D hard to call. The CDR3 consists of 14 residues. V lost 1 base to trimming and J lost 7 bases, with 14 bases between them. The germline CDR1 and CDR2 sequences are MNHEY and SVGEGT. The CDR3 nucleotides are TGTGCCAGCAGTTACTTTATTCAGTCCTTGGAGCAGTACTTC. Amino acids: CASSYFIQSLEQYF.

This chain joins TRBV19 and TRBJ2-1; weak D call: TRBD2 (5 bases). Germline values: CDR1 LNHDA, CDR2 SQIVND (reference sequence). Deletions cut 4 bases from V and 9 bases from J, with 16 bases between. The CDR3 covers 14 residues. CDR3 region: CASSNSGYMGEQFF. As DNA, the CDR3 is TGTGCCAGTAGTAACAGCGGATATATGGGTGAGCAGTTCTTC.

The chain employs TRBV6-4 and TRBJ2-7, with 8 bases that match TRBD1. In germline, CDR1 is MRHNA, CDR2 SNTAGT. Trimming took 0 bases from V and 3 from J; bases not matched to a gene: 7. This CDR3 spans 16 amino acids. The DNA of the CDR3 is TGTGCCAGCAGTGACTCCCCCGCCGACAGGGGCTACGAGCAGTACTTC. Translating gives CASSDSPADRGYEQYF.

This clone was seen once. The rearrangement uses TRBV10-3 and TRBJ1-2, with 9 bases that match TRBD1. V lost 2 bases to trimming and J lost 5 bases; unmatched junction nucleotides: 3. Germline V CDR1 and CDR2: ENHRY, SYGVKD. The CDR3 length is 14 residues. Written as DNA, the CDR3 is TGTGCCATCAGTGAGCCGGACAGGGGTTATGGCTACACCTTC. It codes for CAISEPDRGYGYTF.

This clone has only one observation. The V and J genes are TRBV19 and TRBJ2-5, with a possible D match to TRBD1 (6 bases). V was pared by 5 bases and J by 3 bases, with 19 bases between. This CDR3 contains 16 residues. The germline V gene has CDR1 LNHDA and CDR2 SQIVND (reference sequence). The CDR3 region has the DNA TGTGCCAGTAGTCCCCTGTCGCAGGGGACGGAAGAGACCCAGTACTTC. Protein sequence: CASSPLSQGTEETQYF.

This chain connects TRBV11-2 to TRBJ2-7; 7 bases map to TRBD1. Trimming removed 6 bases from V and 4 bases from J; junction bases left unmatched: 12. CDR1 SGHAT and CDR2 FQNNGV come from the germline V gene. This CDR3 spans 15 amino acids. In DNA, the CDR3 is TGTGCCAGCAGATCTCCGGGACAGAAAATTTACGAGCAGTACTTC. Encoded protein: CASRSPGQKIYEQYF.

The chain uses TRBV30 and TRBJ2-3, with 9 bases fitting TRBD2. The CDR3 has 14 residues. CDR1 is GTSNPN, CDR2 SVGIG, per germline (reference sequence). V shed 2 bases and J 4 bases; nucleotides not matched to a gene: 4. The CDR3 nucleotides are TGTGCCTGGAGTCTCGCGGGGGGGCCAGATACGCAGTATTTT. Protein: CAWSLAGGPDTQYF.

This chain connects TRBV5-1 to TRBJ1-6; D perhaps matches TRBD1 (6 bases). The germline V gene encodes CDR1 SGHRS and CDR2 YFSETQ. CDR3 length: 16 residues. V was cut by 1 base and J by 10 bases, with 18 bases left in between. This chain's CDR3 is CASSLTGKGARSPLHF. The CDR3 DNA is TGCGCCAGCAGCTTGACAGGGAAAGGGGCGAGGTCACCCCTCCACTTT.

The CDR3 DNA reads as TGTGCCAGCAGCCAAGTTCGGGGACAGGGAGGGGAAAAACTGTTTTTT. Translated, it gives CASSQVRGQGGEKLFF. The rearrangement uses TRBV4-2 and TRBJ1-4; the match to TRBD1 covers 9 bases. The CDR3 loop spans 16 amino acids. The V and J ends lost 1 base and 8 bases, in that order; junction bases with no gene match: 8. Germline loops: CDR1 LGHNA, CDR2 YNFKEQ.

This clone was counted a single time. The chain joins TRBV27 to TRBJ2-7, with D possibly TRBD1 on 5 matching bases. V lost 2 bases, J lost 0 bases, and 11 bases lay in between. This CDR3 has 15 amino acids. Germline lookup yields CDR1 MNHEY and CDR2 SMNVEV (reference sequence). Here the CDR3 reads CASSLRRQSSYEQYF. The CDR3 DNA reads TGTGCCAGCAGTTTACGCCGACAGTCCTCCTACGAGCAGTACTTC.

The chain carries TRBV28 and TRBJ2-1; 11 nucleotides agree with TRBD2. Germline V gene lookup returns CDR1 MDHEN and CDR2 SYDVKM. V shed 4 bases, J shed 5 bases, and the junction held 4 bases outside the gene matches. CDR3 length: 15 amino acids. The CDR3 sequence: CASSSLAGGDNEQFF. The CDR3 coding sequence is TGTGCCAGCAGTTCTCTAGCGGGAGGTGACAATGAGCAGTTCTTC.

The rearrangement uses TRBV6-5 and TRBJ2-5; 9 nucleotides line up with TRBD2. The germline gives CDR1 MNHEY, CDR2 SVGAGI. This CDR3 comprises 14 residues. After removal of 3 bases from V and 5 bases from J, the junction contained 4 bases not matched to a gene. CDR3 in amino acids: CASSYGLASETQYF. DNA for the CDR3: TGTGCCAGCAGTTATGGACTAGCGAGTGAGACCCAGTACTTC.

V is TRBV13 and J is TRBJ1-2, with 11 bases identical to TRBD1. From germline, CDR1 is PRHDT and CDR2 FYEKMQ (reference sequence). V dropped 4 bases and J dropped 8; count of bases not matched to a gene: 6. The CDR3 length is 14 residues. The CDR3 coding sequence is TGTGCCAGCAGCTACGGACAGGGGGCGGCCGGCTACACCTTC. Translating it yields CASSYGQGAAGYTF.

The chain uses TRBV7-2 and TRBJ1-2, with TRBD1 as a possible D gene (5 bases). This CDR3 has 13 residues. CDR1 SGHTA and CDR2 FQGNSA come from the germline V gene. V was trimmed by 5 bases and J by 8 bases, leaving 15 bases between them. Here the CDR3 DNA reads TGTGCCAGCAGCCTGGTCAGGTCAGGGGGCTACACCTTC. This translates into CASSLVRSGGYTF.

The chain recombines TRBV3-1 (or the pseudogene TRBV3-2) with TRBJ2-1; 10 bases match TRBD2. Per the germline V gene, CDR1 is LGHDT and CDR2 is YNNKEL (reference sequence). This CDR3 has 15 amino acids. With 8 bases clipped from V and 9 bases from J, the junction kept 13 bases outside the gene matches. The CDR3: CASAASGGAFLEQFF. In nucleotides, the CDR3 is TGTGCCAGCGCCGCCAGCGGGGGGGCTTTCCTTGAGCAGTTCTTC.

The chain links TRBV6-6 to TRBJ1-1; D perhaps matches TRBD1 (6 bases). Germline V CDR1 and CDR2: MNHNY, SVGAGI (reference sequence). Trimming cost V 6 bases and J 1 base, with 12 bases left between them. The CDR3 has 14 residues. CDR3 DNA: TGTGCCAGCAGCATACAGGGTCCGAACACTGAAGCTTTCTTT. Encoded protein: CASSIQGPNTEAFF.

V usage is TRBV5-6 and J usage is TRBJ1-1, with a tentative D call TRBD1 (5 bases). The CDR3 is 15 residues long. The V end lost 4 bases, the J end lost 0 bases, and 13 bases lay between the germline ends. CDR1 SGHDT and CDR2 YYEEEE come from the germline V gene. The CDR3 sequence: CASSQRGRLNTEAFF. CDR3 sequence (DNA): TGTGCCAGCAGCCAGCGGGGCCGACTGAACACTGAAGCTTTCTTT.

The V call is TRBV7-2, the J call TRBJ2-3; tentatively, D is TRBD2 (6 bases). Germline CDR1 is SGHTA and CDR2 is FQGNSA. With 0 bases removed from V and 8 bases from J, the gap between germline ends came to 15 bases. This CDR3 comprises 15 residues. CDR3 bases: TGTGCCAGCAGCTTAGCGCAGGGCGGGATCGGTACGCAGTATTTT. This gives the protein CASSLAQGGIGTQYF.

The chain has TRBV7-8 and TRBJ2-7, with a weak D call TRBD2 (5 bases). The CDR3 totals 14 residues. Germline V gene sequence: CDR1 SGHVS, CDR2 FQNEAQ. Between the trimmed V and J ends, which lost 0 bases and 4 bases, there was a span of 10 bases. CDR3 DNA: TGTGCCAGCAGCTTAGCTACGGGGTTTTACGAGCAGTACTTC. This encodes CASSLATGFYEQYF.

The CDR3 sequence: CASSTRRGTSEYYYEQYF. The CDR3 DNA is TGTGCCAGCAGCACTCGCCGGGGGACTAGCGAGTACTATTACGAGCAGTACTTC. This sequence joins TRBV7-2 and TRBJ2-7, with TRBD2 matching over 10 bases. In germline, CDR1 is SGHTA, CDR2 FQGNSA. The CDR3 contains 18 residues. Losses at the gene ends were 5 bases for V and 4 bases for J; bases not matched to a gene: 17.

J is TRBJ1-2 and V is TRBV28, with 7 positions matching TRBD1. Germline CDR1 and CDR2: MDHEN and SYDVKM. The CDR3 extends over 14 amino acids. The V segment lost 6 bases and the J segment 5 bases; nucleotides outside the gene matches: 9. The CDR3 here is CASRRGGQLYGYTF. For the CDR3, the DNA is TGTGCCAGCAGACGAGGGGGACAGCTGTATGGCTACACCTTC.

The gene calls are TRBV4-2 and TRBJ1-1; 7 nucleotides line up with TRBD1. The germline CDR1 and CDR2 sequences are LGHNA and YNFKEQ. The CDR3 extends over 17 amino acids. Trimming at V came to 0 bases and at J to 5 bases, leaving 12 bases not matched to a gene. The CDR3 loop is CASSQDPGQRENTEAFF. The DNA for the CDR3 is TGTGCCAGCAGCCAAGATCCGGGACAGCGAGAGAATACTGAAGCTTTCTTT.

This chain uses TRBV4-3 with TRBJ1-2, with D perhaps matching TRBD1 (6 bases). The CDR3 has 13 amino acids. The V gene lost 4 bases and the J gene lost 7 bases, with 13 bases spanning the gap. The germline V gene encodes CDR1 LGHNA and CDR2 YSLEER. The DNA of the CDR3 is TGCGCCAGCAGCCCTTCGGGGGGCTCTGGCTACACCTTC. It codes for CASSPSGGSGYTF.

The chain has TRBV15 and TRBJ1-1; perhaps TRBD1 as D (6 bases). The CDR3 contains 15 residues. Trimming stripped 4 bases from V and 1 base from J, with 13 bases between. Per the germline V gene, CDR1 is LNHNV and CDR2 is YYDKDF (reference sequence). The CDR3 loop is CATSTRSRGNTEAFF. CDR3 bases: TGTGCCACCAGCACCAGAAGCAGGGGGAACACTGAAGCTTTCTTT.

The chain uses TRBV5-1 and TRBJ2-2; 8 bases align to TRBD2. The CDR3 is 13 residues long. The V segment lost 7 bases and the J segment 6 bases; nucleotides outside the gene matches: 5. Germline V gene sequence: CDR1 SGHRS, CDR2 YFSETQ. CDR3 sequence (DNA): TGCGCCAGCTACTCGGGGGGGGCCGGGGAGCTGTTTTTT. Its protein product is CASYSGGAGELFF. Full variable domain (outside the CDR3, taken from reference TRBV5-1 and TRBJ2-2): KAGVTQTPRYLIKTRGQQVTLSCSPISGHRSVSWYQQTPGQGLQFLFEYFSETQRNKGNFPGRFSGRQFSNSRSEMNVSTLELGDSALYLCASYSGGAGELFFGEGSRLTVL.